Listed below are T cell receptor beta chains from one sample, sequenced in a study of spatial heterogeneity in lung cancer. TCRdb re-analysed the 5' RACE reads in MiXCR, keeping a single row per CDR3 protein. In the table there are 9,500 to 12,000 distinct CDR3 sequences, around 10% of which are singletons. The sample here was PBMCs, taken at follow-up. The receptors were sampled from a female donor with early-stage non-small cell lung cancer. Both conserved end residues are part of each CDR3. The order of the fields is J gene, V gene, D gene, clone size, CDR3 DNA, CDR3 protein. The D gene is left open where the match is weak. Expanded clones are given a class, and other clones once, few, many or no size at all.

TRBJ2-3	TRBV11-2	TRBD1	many	TGTGCCAGCAGCTTAGATTCCGGGACAGGGCTTCGGACAGATACGCAGTATTTT	CASSLDSGTGLRTDTQYF
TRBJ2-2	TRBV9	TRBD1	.	TGTGCCAGCAGCCCGGGACAGACTAACACCGGGGAGCTGTTTTTT	CASSPGQTNTGELFF
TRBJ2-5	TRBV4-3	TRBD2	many	TGCGCCAGCAGCCAAGACGGACTAGCGGGAGTCGGGGAGACCCAGTACTTC	CASSQDGLAGVGETQYF
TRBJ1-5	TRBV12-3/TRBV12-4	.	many	TGTGCCAGCAGTTTAGGGGGTTTGCAGCCCCAGCATTTT	CASSLGGLQPQHF
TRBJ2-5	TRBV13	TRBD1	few	TGTGCCAGCAGCTTAACGGGACAGCCCGCAGAGACCCAGTACTTC	CASSLTGQPAETQYF
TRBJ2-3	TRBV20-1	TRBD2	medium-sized	TGCAGTGCTAGAGAAGGTGGGGGGGGAGCAGATACGCAGTATTTT	CSAREGGGGADTQYF
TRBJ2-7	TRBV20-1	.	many	TGCAGTGCTAGAAGTCAAGGGGGAAGAAGGGACGAGCAGTACTTC	CSARSQGGRRDEQYF
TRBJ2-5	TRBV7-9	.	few	TGTGCCAGCAGCCCTGGGCTAGGAGCGGAGACCCAGTACTTC	CASSPGLGAETQYF
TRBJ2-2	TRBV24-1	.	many	TGTGCCACCAGTGATTTGACGGAAACTACTAACACCGGGGAGCTGTTTTTT	CATSDLTETTNTGELFF
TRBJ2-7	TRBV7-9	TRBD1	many	TGTGCCAGCAGCTTAGTCCCGGGACAGGAGAAACAGTACTTC	CASSLVPGQEKQYF
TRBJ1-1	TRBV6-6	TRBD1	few	TGTGCCAGCAGTCCACAGACAGGGTTGAACACTGAAGCTTTCTTT	CASSPQTGLNTEAFF
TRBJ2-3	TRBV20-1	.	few	TGCAGTGCTAGGGACTACGCACTGTTAAATACGCAGTATTTT	CSARDYALLNTQYF
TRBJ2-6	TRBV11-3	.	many	TGTGCCAGCAGTCTCGCTGGGGGCTCTGGGGCCAACGTCCTGACTTTC	CASSLAGGSGANVLTF
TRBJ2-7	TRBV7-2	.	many	TGTGCCAGCAGCTTCCCCGACTCCTACGAGCAGTACTTC	CASSFPDSYEQYF
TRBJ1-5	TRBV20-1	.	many	TGCAGTGCTAGAGATCTAAGCAGGGGAGGCAATCAGCCCCAGCATTTT	CSARDLSRGGNQPQHF
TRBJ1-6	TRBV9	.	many	TGTGCCAGCAGCGTAGAAAGGGACGGAGAGGCAGTTGGTTCACCCCTCCACTTT	CASSVERDGEAVGSPLHF
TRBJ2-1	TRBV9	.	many	TGTGCCAGCAGCGTAGGGCCGTCCTACAATGAGCAGTTCTTC	CASSVGPSYNEQFF
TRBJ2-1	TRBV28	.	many	TGTGCCAGCAGTTTCGCAATCCCCTACAATGAGCAGTTCTTC	CASSFAIPYNEQFF
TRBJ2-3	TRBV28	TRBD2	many	TGTGCCAGCAGTTTTTTCCGAAGCGGGAGCGGCTTAGATACGCAGTATTTT	CASSFFRSGSGLDTQYF
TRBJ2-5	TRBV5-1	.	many	TGCGCCAGCAGCTTTCGGGAGACCCAGTACTTC	CASSFRETQYF
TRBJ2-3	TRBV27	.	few	TGTGCCAGCAGGGAGATAAGCACAGATACGCAGTATTTT	CASREISTDTQYF
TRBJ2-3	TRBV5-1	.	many	TGCGCCAGCAGCTTGGTCGGCGGGTCCCGTCGGTTGACAGATACGCAGTATTTT	CASSLVGGSRRLTDTQYF
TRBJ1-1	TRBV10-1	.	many	TGCGCCAGCGGGACCCGTGGGGAAGCTTTCTTT	CASGTRGEAFF
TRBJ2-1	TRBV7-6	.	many	TGTGCCAGCAGCTTACTAGCGCCGAGCTCCTACAATGAGCAGTTCTTC	CASSLLAPSSYNEQFF
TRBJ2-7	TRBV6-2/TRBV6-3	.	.	TGTGCCAGCAGGTCCGCCGAGCAGTACTTC	CASRSAEQYF
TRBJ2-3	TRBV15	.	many	TGTGCCACCCGGAGGGGTTTGGACGATACGCAGTATTTT	CATRRGLDDTQYF
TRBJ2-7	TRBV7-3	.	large	TGTGCCAGCAGCTTAGGGTACACGTACGAGCAGTACTTC	CASSLGYTYEQYF
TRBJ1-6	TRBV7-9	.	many	TGTGCCAGCAGCTCCGTTACAGGGTCACCCCTCCACTTT	CASSSVTGSPLHF
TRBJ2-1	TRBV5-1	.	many	TGCGCCAGCAGCTTGGTCAGGCTCAATGAGCAGTTCTTC	CASSLVRLNEQFF